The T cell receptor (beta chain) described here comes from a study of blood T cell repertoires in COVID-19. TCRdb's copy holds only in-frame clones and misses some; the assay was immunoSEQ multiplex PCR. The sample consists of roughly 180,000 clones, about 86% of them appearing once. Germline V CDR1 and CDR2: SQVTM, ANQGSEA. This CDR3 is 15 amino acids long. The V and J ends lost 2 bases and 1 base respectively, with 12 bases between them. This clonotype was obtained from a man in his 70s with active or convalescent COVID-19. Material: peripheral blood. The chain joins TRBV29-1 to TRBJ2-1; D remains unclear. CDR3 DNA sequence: TGCAGCGTTGAATCCCCTCCAGGATCCTACAATGAGCAGTTCTTC. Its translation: CSVESPPGSYNEQFF.